The T cell receptor beta chain under discussion was sequenced for a study of control samples from healthy donors and cancer patients. The CDR3 extends over 12 amino acids. In germline, CDR1 is SNHLY, CDR2 FYNNEI. Trimming took off 3 bases at V and 5 bases at J, with 7 bases between the two ends. Sequencing used immunoSEQ multiplex PCR; TCRdb keeps in-frame clones, though not all of them. The sample gives some 74,000 clones, nearly 90% of which show up once; more than 5.5% is in the top ten. Sequences were obtained from blood. The chain uses TRBV2 and TRBJ1-2, with a tentative D call TRBD1 (5 bases). This clonotype originated in a woman between 45 and 60 years old in good health. CDR3 residues: CASSEGTYGYTF. CDR3 nucleotides: TGTGCCAGCAGTGAGGGGACTTATGGCTACACCTTC.